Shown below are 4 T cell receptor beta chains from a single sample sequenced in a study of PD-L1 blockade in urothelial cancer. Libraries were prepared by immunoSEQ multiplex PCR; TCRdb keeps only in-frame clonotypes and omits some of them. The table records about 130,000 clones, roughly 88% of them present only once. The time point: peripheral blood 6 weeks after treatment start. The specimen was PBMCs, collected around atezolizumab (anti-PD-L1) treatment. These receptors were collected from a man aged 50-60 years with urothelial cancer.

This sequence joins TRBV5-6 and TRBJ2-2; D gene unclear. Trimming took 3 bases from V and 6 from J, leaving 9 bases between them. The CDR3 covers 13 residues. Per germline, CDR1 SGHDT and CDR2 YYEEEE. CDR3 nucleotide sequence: TGTGCCAGCAGCTCTCAAGCCCCCGGGGAGCTGTTTTTT. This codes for CASSSQAPGELFF.

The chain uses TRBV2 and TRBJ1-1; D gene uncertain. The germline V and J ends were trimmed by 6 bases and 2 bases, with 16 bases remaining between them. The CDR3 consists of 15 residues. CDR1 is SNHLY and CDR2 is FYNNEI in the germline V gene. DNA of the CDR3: TGTGCCAGCAGCGAACGGATAGCCCGAAACACTGAAGCTTTCTTT. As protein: CASSERIARNTEAFF.

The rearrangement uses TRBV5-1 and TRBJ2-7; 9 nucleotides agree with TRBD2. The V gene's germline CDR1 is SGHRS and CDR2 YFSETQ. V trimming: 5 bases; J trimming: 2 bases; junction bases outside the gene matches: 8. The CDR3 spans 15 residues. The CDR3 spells CASRGGLAGTYEQYF. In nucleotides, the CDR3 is TGCGCCAGCAGGGGGGGACTAGCTGGAACCTACGAGCAGTACTTC. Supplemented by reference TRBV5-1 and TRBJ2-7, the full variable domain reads KAGVTQTPRYLIKTRGQQVTLSCSPISGHRSVSWYQQTPGQGLQFLFEYFSETQRNKGNFPGRFSGRQFSNSRSEMNVSTLELGDSALYLCASRGGLAGTYEQYFGPGTRLTVT.

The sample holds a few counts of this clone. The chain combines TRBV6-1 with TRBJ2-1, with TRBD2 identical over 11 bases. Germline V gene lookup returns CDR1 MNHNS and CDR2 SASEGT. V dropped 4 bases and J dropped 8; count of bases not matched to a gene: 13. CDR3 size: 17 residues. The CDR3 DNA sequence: TGTGCCAGCAGTGTGGGTAGCGGGAGGGCCTTTTTGTATGAGCAGTTCTTC. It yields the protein CASSVGSGRAFLYEQFF.